This T cell receptor (beta chain) was sequenced in a study of long-term antiretroviral therapy in people with HIV. Version v3.0 of the immunoSEQ assay ran at survey level. Assay: immunoSEQ multiplex PCR; the TCRdb copy retains only in-frame clones and omits some. The sample lists about 14,000 clones, about 80% occurring once. As for this clone: What it recognizes is unknown.

Study-level findings and limits: There were no data on ART adherence, viral resistance or therapy changes, a gap that limits inferences about post-ART repertoire changes.

The clonotype was recovered from a man between 35 and 55 years old with HIV. The sample consisted of unsorted PBMCs, taken 1.3 years before starting antiretroviral therapy.

The CDR3 sequence: CASSLATGKGEKLFF. As DNA, the CDR3 is TGCGCCAGCAGCTTGGCGACAGGGAAAGGGGAAAAACTGTTTTTT. J is TRBJ1-4 and V is TRBV5-1; 7 bases match TRBD1. J lost 8 bases, V lost 0 bases, and 7 bases had no gene match. CDR1 is SGHRS and CDR2 is YFSETQ in the germline V gene. This CDR3 is built from 15 residues.